This T cell receptor beta chain stems from a study of T cell responses to AZD1222 COVID-19 vaccine (dated by TCRdb to about 2021). About the full investigation: A total of 233 trial participants underwent TCR sequencing, of whom about 210 received two doses of AZD1222 and about 25 received two doses of the MenACWY control vaccine. Trial participants were enrolled by age into subgroups of 18-55, 56-69 and 70-plus years, and about 150, 27 and 61 TCR-sequenced participants, respectively, were included in these subgroups.

The CDR3 regions of human TCRbeta chains were analyzed by immunosequencing. In the original analysis: Repertoire TCRs were checked for matches against a reference library of SARS-CoV-2-specific TCRs that had been generated using the MIRA antigen-specificity platform. Breadth was defined as the fraction of unique TCRs that were SARS-CoV-2-associated. Depth was defined as the fraction of total T cells that were SARS-CoV-2-associated. Using the MIRA data, every spike-specific TCR was mapped to the spike region that the TCR reacted to and assigned to either a CD4 or a CD8 class. Log10-transformed breadth and depth values were compared by one-way ANOVA with Sidak's multiple comparisons tests. TCRdb retrieved this table from immuneACCESS and kept in-frame rearrangements only. Not all clones are present; in checked studies, unresolved V genes account for under half, and no reason is known for the remainder. The V and J calls and the clone size are those of that table, but D and trimming were determined from the DNA. The sample includes 140,000 or so clones, with approximately 90% observed a single time. In total, the top ten clones hold 4% of the sample.

Remarks on this clone: Its antigen remains unidentified. Qualities for individual bases were not recorded, and no much larger clone is one base off.

Deletion took 10 bases off V and 0 bases off J, with a span of 10 bases between the germline ends. Inclusive of the bounding cysteine and phenylalanine, the CDR3 is 13 residues long. Just CDR3 DNA is preserved here, 39 bases in frame from base 1. From a lookup of the germline V gene, CDR1 and CDR2 are MGHDK and SYGVNS. Overall study results and their limits: Participants were mostly white British and included more females than males, and it was suggested by the authors that clonal diversity may have been underestimated. In the small 56-69-year group, the increase in depth fell short of significance, most likely because of low power. Because no samples from the day 14 peak response were available, repertoires could be characterized only after the peak T cell response. Conclusions about previously exposed vaccinees were limited because only a handful of AZD1222 recipients were SARS-CoV-2 seropositive at baseline. After two AZD1222 doses, spike-specific TCR breadth and depth were significantly higher than at day 0 and than in MenACWY recipients. Epitopes outside the regions mutated in the B.1.351 and B.1.1.7 variants were reportedly recognized by nearly half of the unique spike-specific TCRs. CD4 TCRs associated with the vaccine covered the entire spike protein, and the dominant responses were in regions 160-218 and 743-854.

The meaning of the sample's time point label: about 28 days (+/-7) after the second vaccine dose. AZD1222 recipients whose second dose came at about 4 weeks and those whose second dose came at about 12 weeks were combined into one group, since spike-specific TCR depth and breadth did not differ between the two schedules. Vaccinee samples came from UK trials COV001 and COV002, including a single-blind randomized controlled phase 2/3 trial of AZD1222 (ChAdOx1 nCoV-19) in healthy adults. For TCRbeta chain sequencing, PBMC samples from trial participants were taken at day 0 and at day 28 after the second dose.

The source of this sequence is an adult who received the AZD1222 COVID-19 vaccine. The chain couples TRBV25-1 to TRBJ1-3; the D gene identity is not certain. The specimen was peripheral blood, collected 28 days after the second AZD1222 dose. The CDR3 protein is CATAAGSGNTIYF. The nucleotide sequence reads as follows: TGTGCCACGGCGGCCGGCTCTGGAAACACCATATATTTT.